This record concerns one T cell receptor beta chain sequence. The CDR3 is 16 amino acids. The ends lost 1 base at V and 6 bases at J; junction bases unmatched: 5. CDR1 is LGHDT and CDR2 is YNNKEL in the germline V gene (reference sequence). Assay: immunoSEQ multiplex PCR; the TCRdb copy retains only in-frame clones and omits some. The sample has some 150,000 clones, roughly 85% seen once. This entry comes from a study of blood T cell repertoires in COVID-19. The chain employs TRBV3-1 (or the pseudogene TRBV3-2) and TRBJ2-1; 11 bases map to TRBD1. Input material: peripheral blood. This clonotype was sampled from a human donor with acute or convalescent COVID-19. The donor label of this sample is uncertain. The DNA of the CDR3 is TGTGCCAGCAGCCAAGCCCCGGGACAGGGGGGCAATGAGCAGTTCTTC. Translation: CASSQAPGQGGNEQFF.